One TCR beta chain is described in this entry. These data are taken from a study of blood T cell repertoires in COVID-19. In the source study's methods: How many nucleated cells were present was estimated from reference gene primer amplification. Profiling relied on immunoSEQ multiplex PCR, and the TCRdb table lists in-frame clones only, not all of them. V, J and clone size derive from that table, while D and trimming were established from the DNA sequence. Of under 200,000 clones listed, 90% are singletons. Germline V gene sequence: CDR1 ENHRY, CDR2 SYGVKD. V lost 0 bases and J lost 7, with 9 bases in between. This CDR3 has 13 amino acids.

This chain uses TRBV10-3 with TRBJ1-1; D not resolved. Material for sequencing was peripheral blood. The source of this sequence is a man aged 50 to 59 with acute or convalescent COVID-19. CDR3 coding DNA: TGTGCCATCAGTGAGTCAGGAGTTAGTGAAGCTTTCTTT. Residues: CAISESGVSEAFF.